One and the same sample provided the 15 T cell receptor beta chains below, sequenced in a study of vaccination effects on CD4 cells after COVID-19. Clones were read by immunoSEQ multiplex PCR, and TCRdb kept only the in-frame ones, dropping some. The repertoire holds tens of thousands of clones, with about 79% as singletons. Their antigens remain unidentified. Viral peptide pool expansion of antigen-specific CD4+ T cells preceded sequencing in the ViraFEST assay. With more than 9 days of culture completed, CD4+ T cells were isolated. Among the vaccine recipients, none had a prior SARS-CoV-2 infection, and nucleocapsid antibodies were negative. The source was CD4+ T cells from PBMCs cultured with SARS-CoV-2 spike peptides, collected before COVID-19 vaccination. These receptor sequences come from a human donor who received a COVID-19 vaccine.

The rearrangement links TRBV21-1 to TRBJ2-7; TRBD2, the table's D call, lacks a check against the DNA. TRBV21-1 is classified as a pseudogene. The CDR3 is 15 residues long. CDR3 in amino acids: CASSATSEPLYEQYV. Here the CDR3 DNA reads TGTGCCAGCAGCGCAACTAGCGAACCCCTCTACGAGCAGTACGTC.

The chain couples TRBV10-1 to TRBJ2-7, with TRBD1 matching 7 bases. In germline, CDR1 is WNHNN, CDR2 SYGVQD (reference sequence). With V trimmed by 3 bases and J by 6 bases, 5 bases remained unmatched. The CDR3 runs 13 residues. For the CDR3, the DNA is TGCGCCAGCAGTGACCGACAGGGTGGCGAGCAGTACGTC. It is translated as CASSDRQGGEQYV.

The CDR3 coding sequence is TGTGCCAGCAGCCGGCAGGGAGCAGATACGCAGTATTTT. This translates into CASSRQGADTQYF. This sequence joins TRBV3-1 (or the pseudogene TRBV3-2) and TRBJ2-3, with D possibly called TRBD1 or TRBD2 (5 bases each). Trimming left V 4 bases short and J 4 bases short, with 9 bases between. The CDR3 contains 13 residues. CDR1 is LGHDT, CDR2 YNNKEL, per germline (reference sequence).

To note about this clone: A junction boundary mismatches the germline segment, possibly from a read error. The genes are TRBV6-5 and TRBJ1-4; tentative D call: TRBD1 (5 bases). From germline, CDR1 is MNHEY and CDR2 SVGAGI. There are 16 residues in the CDR3. The CDR3, as DNA: TGTGCCAGCAGTTACTCGAAATTTGCGGGGGACGAAAACCTGTTTTTT. The encoded protein is CASSYSKFAGDENLFF.

The gene calls are TRBV12-3 or TRBV12-4 and TRBJ2-1; no clear D. CDR3 length: 12 residues. With 7 bases removed from V and 10 bases from J, the gap between germline ends came to 14 bases. CDR3 sequence (DNA): TGTGCCAGCACCACAACTCCCAGGGAGCAGTTCTTC. Protein sequence: CASTTTPREQFF.

This clone came up a few times. The chain employs TRBV2 and TRBJ1-6; D uncertain. With 3 bases removed from V and 0 bases from J, the gap between germline ends came to 6 bases. CDR1 is SNHLY and CDR2 is FYNNEI in the germline V gene. The CDR3 consists of 15 residues. The CDR3 DNA follows: TGTGCCAGCAGTGAGTTGGGCTCCTATAATTCACCCCTCCACTTT. Residues: CASSELGSYNSPLHF.

V and J are TRBV5-6 and TRBJ2-7, with 12 bases fitting TRBD2. Germline V gene sequence: CDR1 SGHDT, CDR2 YYEEEE. V lost 0 bases and J lost 7; bases outside the gene matches: 5. The CDR3 has 15 amino acids. The CDR3 DNA follows: TGTGCCAGCAGCTTGGCTAGCGGGGGGGCGAGTGAGCAGTACGTC. Translating gives CASSLASGGASEQYV.

The rearrangement uses TRBV28 and TRBJ2-1; TRBD2 matches at 9 bases. This CDR3 spans 16 amino acids. With V trimmed by 1 base and J by 9 bases, 10 bases remained unmatched. Looked up from germline, CDR1 is MDHEN and CDR2 is SYDVKM. CDR3 DNA sequence: TGTGCCAGCAGTTTATTGCCAGCGGGGGGCAGGGTTGAGCAGTTCTTC. This translates into CASSLLPAGGRVEQFF.

The J gene is TRBJ1-4, the V gene TRBV30; D is undetermined. The CDR3 is 15 residues long. Deletions cut 1 base from V and 2 bases from J, with 11 bases between. Per the germline V gene, CDR1 is GTSNPN and CDR2 is SVGIG (reference sequence). CDR3 region: CAWSAGGSTNEKLFF. The CDR3 nucleotides read TGTGCCTGGAGTGCCGGCGGGTCCACTAATGAAAAACTGTTTTTT.

The gene calls are TRBV6-1 and TRBJ1-6; a weak D match, TRBD1 (6 bases). In germline, CDR1 is MNHNS, CDR2 SASEGT. Trimming left V 2 bases short and J 3 bases short, with 8 bases between. The CDR3 extends over 15 amino acids. DNA for the CDR3: TGTGCCAGCAGTGAAACACAGGGCTATAATTCACCCCTCCACTTT. This codes for CASSETQGYNSPLHF.

The V and J genes are TRBV24-1 and TRBJ2-3; D might be TRBD2 (6 bases). Trimming stripped 6 bases from V and 1 base from J, with 16 bases between. CDR1 and CDR2 from the germline V gene are KGHDR and SFDVKD. This CDR3 has 16 residues. This CDR3 reads CATSPPRASGTDTQYF. Written as DNA, the CDR3 is TGTGCCACCAGTCCACCCCGGGCTAGCGGCACAGATACGCAGTATTTT.

The chain has TRBV2 and TRBJ2-3, with no clear D. This CDR3 region has 11 residues. V was trimmed by 5 bases and J by 6 bases, leaving 6 bases between them. Germline V CDR1 and CDR2: SNHLY, FYNNEI. As DNA, the CDR3 is TGTGCCAGCAGTTGGAAGGATACGCAGTATTTT. It encodes CASSWKDTQYF.

The V call is TRBV5-5, the J call TRBJ2-4; 9 bases are shared with TRBD1. The CDR3 sequence is 14 residues long. Germline lookup yields CDR1 SGHKS and CDR2 YYEKEE (reference sequence). The V and J ends lost 3 bases and 8 bases, in that order; junction bases with no gene match: 6. The CDR3 reads CASSYRQGVDIQYF. The CDR3 region has the DNA TGTGCCAGCAGCTACAGACAGGGGGTAGACATTCAGTACTTC.

With regard to this clone: The same CDR3 is also encoded by other DNA sequences in this sample. The chain couples TRBV2 to TRBJ2-2, with unresolved D. Trimming removed 4 bases from V and 4 bases from J, with 4 bases in between. The CDR3 consists of 12 residues. The germline V gene has CDR1 SNHLY and CDR2 FYNNEI. CDR3 coding DNA: TGTGCCAGCAGTGTCGCCACCGGGGAGCTGTTTTTT. Translation: CASSVATGELFF.

The V gene is TRBV18, the J gene TRBJ2-1; D is perhaps TRBD1 or TRBD2 (6 bases each). Trimming removed 2 bases from V and 4 bases from J, with 12 bases in between. CDR3 length: 15 amino acids. From germline, CDR1 is KGHSH and CDR2 LQKENI. CDR3 region: CASSPEGGLYNEQFF. The CDR3 bases are TGTGCCAGCTCACCAGAGGGGGGCCTTTACAATGAGCAGTTCTTC.